One and the same sample provided the 30 T cell receptor beta chains below, sequenced in a study of blood T cell repertoires in COVID-19. The data were produced by immunoSEQ multiplex PCR, yet TCRdb's version contains in-frame clones alone and is incomplete. The table has 150,000 to 200,000 clones, around nine tenths seen once; the top ten hold roughly 3.9%. Sequencing used peripheral blood. The receptors come from a young man with active or convalescent COVID-19.

The chain links TRBV18 to TRBJ1-3; no reliable D call. The CDR3 contains 15 residues. V was trimmed by 5 bases and J by 0 bases, leaving 11 bases between them. Per germline, CDR1 KGHSH and CDR2 LQKENI. CDR3 protein: CASSTAGDSGNTIYF. The CDR3 region has the DNA TGTGCCAGCTCAACCGCGGGAGACTCTGGAAACACCATATATTTT.

V is TRBV7-9 and J is TRBJ2-2; TRBD2 agrees at 12 bases. CDR3 length: 14 residues. The J segment lost 7 bases and the V segment lost 4 bases, leaving 1 base of the junction unmatched. The germline V gene encodes CDR1 SEHNR and CDR2 FQNEAQ (reference sequence). The CDR3 DNA reads TGTGCCAGCAGCTCACTAGCGGGAGGCGGGGAGCTGTTTTTT. Translated: CASSSLAGGGELFF.

This chain connects TRBV14 to TRBJ2-1, with D tentatively TRBD2 (5 bases). Germline V gene data show CDR1 as SGHDN and CDR2 as FVKESK. The CDR3 spans 13 residues. Deletions cut 2 bases from V and 6 bases from J, with 8 bases between. The CDR3 spells CASSQRLANEQFF. The CDR3 DNA reads as TGTGCCAGCAGCCAACGTCTAGCCAATGAGCAGTTCTTC.

The chain carries TRBV7-2 and TRBJ2-1, with TRBD1 matching 8 bases. V shed 4 bases, J shed 8 bases, and the junction held 7 bases outside the gene matches. The length of the CDR3 is 14 residues. CDR1 and CDR2 (germline): SGHTA, FQGNSA. Written as DNA, the CDR3 is TGTGCCAGCAGCTCGACCGACAGGGGCCATGAGCAGTTCTTC. Encoded protein: CASSSTDRGHEQFF.

This clone has more than one count but fewer than ten. This chain uses TRBV4-3 with TRBJ1-1, with D maybe TRBD1 (6 bases). Per the germline V gene, CDR1 is LGHNA and CDR2 is YSLEER. The CDR3 has 16 residues. V was pared by 0 bases and J by 2 bases, with 13 bases between. The CDR3 region has the DNA TGCGCCAGCAGCCAAGATGTGAGACAGGTAAACACTGAAGCTTTCTTT. This translates into CASSQDVRQVNTEAFF.

The chain carries TRBV29-1 and TRBJ1-3; D might be TRBD1 (6 bases). With 7 bases removed from V and 15 bases from J, the gap between germline ends came to 19 bases. Germline V gene sequence: CDR1 SQVTM, CDR2 ANQGSEA. This CDR3 region has 11 residues. DNA for the CDR3: TGCAGCGCAGGGGCTGGGGATCAGGAATATTTT. Translating it yields CSAGAGDQEYF. Using reference TRBV29-1 and TRBJ1-3 for the parts outside the CDR3, the full variable domain is SAVISQKPSRDICQRGTSLTIQCQVDSQVTMMFWYRQQPGQSLTLIATANQGSEATYESGFVIDKFPISRPNLTFSTLTVSNMSPEDSSIYLCSAGAGDQEYFGEGSWLTVV.

V is TRBV12-3 or TRBV12-4 and J is TRBJ2-5; TRBD1 is a possible D gene (6 bases). CDR3 size: 13 residues. Trimming pared 9 bases from V and 5 bases from J, leaving 16 bases between. The CDR3: CASGVGARETQYF. The CDR3 DNA is TGTGCCAGTGGCGTGGGGGCTCGGGAGACCCAGTACTTC.

This clone was counted once. V is TRBV28 and J is TRBJ1-5, with TRBD1 matching over 9 bases. CDR1 and CDR2 (germline): MDHEN, SYDVKM. Trimming took 1 base from V and 5 from J; bases not matched to a gene: 9. This CDR3 has 17 residues. CDR3 protein: CASSLSGTGRGDQPQHF. For the CDR3, the DNA is TGTGCCAGCAGTTTATCAGGGACAGGGAGAGGGGATCAGCCCCAGCATTTT.

This chain connects TRBV19 to TRBJ1-2, with D uncertain. The V gene's germline CDR1 is LNHDA and CDR2 SQIVND (reference sequence). Between the trimmed V and J ends, which lost 0 bases and 6 bases, there was a span of 17 bases. This CDR3 has 16 amino acids. The CDR3 DNA sequence: TGTGCCAGTAGTATAGAGGTAACGCGGCAGTTGGATGGCTACACCTTC. Translating gives CASSIEVTRQLDGYTF.

The chain uses TRBV9 and TRBJ2-3, with 10 bases matching TRBD2. CDR1 and CDR2 from the germline V gene are SGDLS and YYNGEE. Trimming removed 3 bases from V and 1 base from J; junction bases left unmatched: 5. The length of the CDR3 is 16 residues. The CDR3 sequence: CASSARTSGGTDTQYF. Written as DNA, the CDR3 is TGTGCCAGCAGCGCCCGTACTAGCGGGGGCACAGATACGCAGTATTTT.

This clone was observed a handful of times. The chain combines TRBV5-1 with TRBJ1-2; maybe TRBD1 (5 bases). This CDR3 is 16 amino acids long. Germline V lookup: CDR1 SGHRS, CDR2 YFSETQ. V lost 3 bases and J lost 3, with 18 bases in between. In nucleotides, the CDR3 is TGCGCCAGCAGCTCCAAAACCCCAGGGACTCACTATGGCTACACCTTC. Its translation: CASSSKTPGTHYGYTF.

The V gene is TRBV6-4, the J gene TRBJ2-1; 10 bases map to TRBD2. Germline CDR1 is MRHNA and CDR2 is SNTAGT. With V trimmed by 2 bases and J by 5 bases, 3 bases remained unmatched. CDR3 length equals 15 residues. Here the CDR3 DNA reads TGTGCCAGCAGTGACAGCGGGGGGGCCCACAATGAGCAGTTCTTC. Amino acids: CASSDSGGAHNEQFF.

The V call is TRBV6-5, the J call TRBJ1-4; the D is unclear. Trimming took 3 bases from V and 8 from J, leaving 10 bases between them. Germline V gene lookup returns CDR1 MNHEY and CDR2 SVGAGI. This CDR3 has 13 residues. The CDR3 spells CASSYRGYEKLFF. The CDR3 DNA is TGTGCCAGCAGTTATAGAGGGTACGAAAAACTGTTTTTT.

This clone was picked up a small number of times. The chain links TRBV1 to TRBJ1-2. TRBV1 is reported as a pseudogene. This CDR3 is 13 amino acids long. Written as DNA, the CDR3 is TGCACCAGCAGCCAAGTTAAGCGCGGTCCCTACACCTTC. Translated, it gives CTSSQVKRGPYTF.

The J gene is TRBJ2-5, the V gene TRBV2; a weak D match, TRBD1 (6 bases). The CDR3 is made up of 13 amino acids. V lost 4 bases, J lost 5 bases, and 11 bases lay in between. The V gene's germline CDR1 is SNHLY and CDR2 FYNNEI. Here the CDR3 reads CASSGQDLETQYF. CDR3 bases: TGTGCCAGCAGTGGACAGGACTTGGAGACCCAGTACTTC.

The rearrangement links TRBV2 to TRBJ1-6, with D uncertain. The CDR3 consists of 14 residues. Trimming left V 2 bases short and J 7 bases short, with 9 bases between. Germline V gene lookup returns CDR1 SNHLY and CDR2 FYNNEI. The CDR3 DNA reads TGTGCCAGCAGTGAACTATCGGGAAATTCACCCCTCCACTTT. It translates to CASSELSGNSPLHF.

The chain uses TRBV5-1 and TRBJ2-3; D unresolved. The CDR3 covers 15 residues. The germline V gene has CDR1 SGHRS and CDR2 YFSETQ. Trimming stripped 0 bases from V and 4 bases from J, with 12 bases between. CDR3 coding DNA: TGCGCCAGCAGCTTGGACTTCGCGTCTCCAGATACGCAGTATTTT. Its protein is CASSLDFASPDTQYF.

This chain connects TRBV12-5 to TRBJ2-1, with D possibly TRBD1 on 5 matching bases. The CDR3 is 13 amino acids. Germline V lookup: CDR1 LGHNT, CDR2 FRNRAP. The V end lost 2 bases, the J end lost 8 bases, and 10 bases lay between the germline ends. The CDR3 nucleotides are TGTGCTAGTGGTTTGTATCAGGGTTATGAGCAGTTCTTC. Its translation: CASGLYQGYEQFF.

The V and J genes are TRBV11-2 and TRBJ2-3; 10 bases are shared with TRBD1. This CDR3 has 16 amino acids. Germline CDR1 and CDR2: SGHAT and FQNNGV. The J segment lost 6 bases and the V segment lost 1 base, leaving 7 bases of the junction unmatched. The DNA of the CDR3 is TGTGCCAGCAGCTTAGGGGGGACAGGGGCCCAGGATACGCAGTATTTT. It specifies CASSLGGTGAQDTQYF.

The chain links TRBV5-1 to TRBJ1-1; D gene ambiguous. In germline, CDR1 is SGHRS, CDR2 YFSETQ. Trimming pared 0 bases from V and 1 base from J, leaving 4 bases between. This CDR3 region has 13 residues. CDR3 residues: CASSLDKNTEAFF. The CDR3 bases are TGCGCCAGCAGCTTGGACAAGAACACTGAAGCTTTCTTT.

The chain joins TRBV12-3 or TRBV12-4 to TRBJ1-2, with 9 bases lining up with TRBD1. The CDR3 covers 13 residues. With 6 bases clipped from V and 7 bases from J, the junction kept 6 bases outside the gene matches. The CDR3 DNA is TGTGCCAGCAGCCAACAGGGGGCGCGTGGCTACACCTTC. As protein: CASSQQGARGYTF.

The CDR3 here is CASNKWGGGNEKLFF. The CDR3 DNA reads as TGTGCCAGCAACAAATGGGGCGGGGGTAATGAAAAACTGTTTTTT. The chain combines TRBV27 with TRBJ1-4, with D tentatively TRBD1 (5 bases). The CDR3 is 15 residues long. The V and J ends lost 7 bases and 4 bases respectively, with 16 bases between them. Germline-derived CDR1 and CDR2 are MNHEY and SMNVEV (reference sequence).

The gene calls are TRBV4-1 and TRBJ2-2, with D hard to call. Germline lookup yields CDR1 MGHRA and CDR2 YSYEKL. The length of the CDR3 is 14 residues. V lost 8 bases and J lost 0, with 10 bases in between. The CDR3 bases are TGCGCCAGCGGCCCTCCAGCGAACACCGGGGAGCTGTTTTTT. Translation: CASGPPANTGELFF.

The gene calls are TRBV3-1 (or the pseudogene TRBV3-2) and TRBJ1-3; D is unclear. This CDR3 contains 15 residues. Trimming took off 1 base at V and 4 bases at J, with 11 bases between the two ends. Germline-derived CDR1 and CDR2 are LGHDT and YNNKEL (reference sequence). The chain's CDR3 is CASSQGGTGGNTIYF. Here the CDR3 DNA reads TGTGCCAGCAGCCAAGGGGGAACGGGGGGAAACACCATATATTTT.

The rearrangement joins TRBV2 to TRBJ2-1; D may be TRBD1 (6 bases). The germline V and J ends were trimmed by 6 bases and 8 bases, with 11 bases remaining between them. The germline V gene has CDR1 SNHLY and CDR2 FYNNEI. This CDR3 comprises 12 residues. Written as DNA, the CDR3 is TGTGCCAGCAGATCGTCAGGGGATGAGCAGTTCTTC. Amino acids: CASRSSGDEQFF.

V and J are TRBV19 and TRBJ1-2, with 12 bases identical to TRBD1. Germline lookup yields CDR1 LNHDA and CDR2 SQIVND (reference sequence). The CDR3 has 14 amino acids. Trimming at V came to 7 bases and at J to 10 bases, leaving 10 bases not matched to a gene. The CDR3 region has the DNA TGTGCCAGTACCGGGACAGGGGGCAGGGTTGACTACACCTTC. Residues: CASTGTGGRVDYTF.

The rearrangement links TRBV21-1 to TRBJ2-7; TRBD1, the table's D call, lacks a check against the DNA. TRBV21-1 is flagged as a pseudogene. The CDR3 sequence is 14 residues long. This chain's CDR3 is CASSKEAIQGAQYV. As DNA, the CDR3 is TGTGCCAGCAGCAAAGAGGCCATACAGGGGGCGCAGTACGTC.

The chain carries TRBV5-1 and TRBJ1-5; D not certain. The length of the CDR3 is 14 residues. The germline CDR1 and CDR2 sequences are SGHRS and YFSETQ. With 0 bases removed from V and 4 bases from J, the gap between germline ends came to 8 bases. CDR3 DNA: TGCGCCAGCAGCTTGGGGCAGAATAATCAGCCCCAGCATTTT. This encodes CASSLGQNNQPQHF.

The chain combines TRBV6-6 with TRBJ1-2, with D perhaps matching TRBD1 (6 bases). The V and J ends lost 0 bases and 5 bases respectively, with 10 bases between them. This CDR3 comprises 14 residues. Germline V CDR1 and CDR2: MNHNY, SVGAGI (reference sequence). This chain's CDR3 is CASSYSGHPYGYTF. CDR3 bases: TGTGCCAGCAGTTACTCGGGACACCCTTATGGCTACACCTTC.

The J gene is TRBJ2-7, the V gene TRBV7-8; no clear D gene. V was pared by 5 bases and J by 2 bases, with 10 bases between. The germline gives CDR1 SGHVS, CDR2 FQNEAQ. The CDR3 spans 13 residues. In nucleotides, the CDR3 is TGTGCCAGCAGCCGCTTCGGAGCCTACGAGCAGTACTTC. Translating gives CASSRFGAYEQYF.